This TCR beta chain was captured in a study of CD8 T cells in Susac syndrome. This CDR3 contains 13 residues. Per the germline V gene, CDR1 is SSHAT and CDR2 is FNYEAQ (reference sequence). It was with random hexamers that about 0.45 to 1 ug RNA was reverse transcribed. TCRdb reprocessed the immunoSEQ multiplex PCR reads with MiXCR, giving one entry per CDR3 protein. Of under 200,000 distinct CDR3 sequences in the sample, 95% were seen once. About this clonotype: One end of the junction varies from germline; a read error may be responsible.

The V and J genes are TRBV7-7 and TRBJ2-5; D ambiguous. The origin of this receptor is a human donor with Susac syndrome. The sample comprised CD8+ T cells from PBMCs. The CDR3 DNA follows: TGTGCTAGCAGCTTAATGGGGAAGGAGACCCAGTACTTC. Translating it yields CASSLMGKETQYF.